Each of the 15 T cell receptor beta chains below was sequenced from the same sample in a study of PD-1 blockade in classical Hodgkin lymphoma. The data were produced by immunoSEQ multiplex PCR, yet TCRdb's version contains in-frame clones alone and is incomplete. This repertoire shows more than 9,500 clones, 85% found once; its top ten account for 30% to 45%. Time point meaning: cycle 4 day 1 (C4D1), after 5 to 7 weeks of nivolumab. Relapse after autologous stem cell transplantation occurred in every patient, and brentuximab vedotin exposure varied. Applied to thawed PBMCs, magnetic negative selection was the method used to isolate CD8+ T cells. Material: CD8+ T cells from blood, obtained before the fourth cycle of nivolumab. These receptor sequences come from a human donor with classical Hodgkin lymphoma. The donor label of this sample is uncertain.

On this clone: The DNA is omitted, as the CDR3 cannot be located on it reliably, and the CDR3 follows TCRdb's listing. The rearrangement links TRBV19 to TRBJ1-1. Germline loops: CDR1 LNHDA, CDR2 SQIVND (reference sequence). Including both end residues, the CDR3 is 11 amino acids long. This chain's CDR3 is CASTSGPVAFF.

In nucleotides, the CDR3 is TGTGCCAGCAGTCTGCCCGGGACAGGGGACGAAAAACTGTTTTTT. This gives the protein CASSLPGTGDEKLFF. The genes are TRBV28 and TRBJ1-4; 10 bases agree with TRBD1. CDR1 is MDHEN, CDR2 SYDVKM, per germline. V lost 5 bases to trimming and J lost 8 bases; unmatched junction nucleotides: 8. The CDR3 length is 15 residues.

This clone was seen a single time. The rearrangement links TRBV9 to TRBJ2-1; 7 bases map to TRBD2. Per germline, CDR1 SGDLS and CDR2 YYNGEE. This CDR3 comprises 19 residues. Trimming removed 3 bases from V and 6 bases from J; junction bases left unmatched: 21. As DNA, the CDR3 is TGTGCCAGCAGCGCCCAACCACTAGCGTCCTCACTGGGGGGCAATGAGCAGTTCTTC. It specifies CASSAQPLASSLGGNEQFF.

The CDR3 DNA reads as TGTGCCAGCAGCCAACCCACGGGACTAGCGCAGAGCAATGAGCAGTTCTTC. This encodes CASSQPTGLAQSNEQFF. The chain employs TRBV14 and TRBJ2-1, with TRBD2 identical over 10 bases. This CDR3 is 17 amino acids long. V lost 2 bases, J lost 6 bases, and 10 bases stayed unmatched. Germline CDR1 is SGHDN and CDR2 is FVKESK.

This rearrangement joins TRBV11-2 to TRBJ1-1, with D hard to call. V lost 6 bases to trimming and J lost 6 bases, with 11 bases between them. Per the germline V gene, CDR1 is SGHAT and CDR2 is FQNNGV. This CDR3 has 12 amino acids. CDR3 DNA sequence: TGTGCCAGCAGAAGCGTACGGGCTGAAGCTTTCTTT. Its translation is CASRSVRAEAFF.

This clone was found a few times. This chain joins TRBV4-1 and TRBJ1-3; D perhaps matches TRBD1 (6 bases). Germline V gives CDR1 MGHRA, CDR2 YSYEKL. V was shortened by 0 bases and J by 8 bases, with 14 bases between the two germline ends. The CDR3 loop spans 15 amino acids. The CDR3 nucleotides are TGCGCCAGCAGCCAAGACGCAGGGGTGGGAGACACCATATATTTT. It yields the protein CASSQDAGVGDTIYF.

The J gene is TRBJ1-5, the V gene TRBV5-6; tentatively, D is TRBD1 (5 bases). Trimming took 1 base from V and 6 from J, leaving 8 bases between them. The CDR3 covers 13 residues. In germline, CDR1 is SGHDT, CDR2 YYEEEE. CDR3: CASSLRGAQPQHF. The CDR3 coding sequence is TGTGCCAGCAGCTTGCGCGGGGCTCAGCCCCAGCATTTT.

Notes on this clone: The junction and the germline gene differ at one end; a read error may be behind it. V and J are TRBV4-3 and TRBJ2-2, with 7 bases lining up with TRBD1. Germline V gene data show CDR1 as LGHNA and CDR2 as YSLEER. The CDR3 loop spans 17 amino acids. CDR3 nucleotides: TGCGCCAGCAGCGAAGATGTAGGGGGCAGGAACACCGGGGAGCTGTTTTTT. It codes for CASSEDVGGRNTGELFF.

V and J are TRBV6-5 and TRBJ2-2; unclear D gene. The CDR3 runs to 12 residues. Germline V lookup: CDR1 MNHEY, CDR2 SVGAGI. V shed 5 bases and J shed 6 bases, with 7 bases lying between them. The CDR3: CASSLGSGELFF. CDR3 nucleotides: TGTGCCAGCAGTCTGGGGTCCGGGGAGCTGTTTTTT.

The chain carries TRBV7-2 and TRBJ2-5, with a tentative D call TRBD2 (6 bases). Germline loops: CDR1 SGHTA, CDR2 FQGNSA. Trimming shortened V by 3 bases and J by 2 bases, and 16 bases separated the two germline ends. The CDR3 loop spans 16 amino acids. For the CDR3, the DNA is TGTGCCAGCAGCTTGGGGGACTTGGGCATTCAAGAGACCCAGTACTTC. Translation: CASSLGDLGIQETQYF.

This chain joins TRBV27 and TRBJ2-3, with 7 bases aligning to TRBD2. V lost 5 bases to trimming and J lost 3 bases; unmatched junction nucleotides: 17. Per germline, CDR1 MNHEY and CDR2 SMNVEV (reference sequence). The CDR3 is 18 residues long. DNA of the CDR3: TGTGCCAGCAGTATCATGGCGGGAGAGATTCAATTAACAGATACGCAGTATTTT. Protein: CASSIMAGEIQLTDTQYF.

The chain combines TRBV19 with TRBJ1-3, with no clear D. The V and J ends lost 7 bases and 1 base respectively, with 8 bases between them. The CDR3 sequence is 13 residues long. CDR1 is LNHDA and CDR2 is SQIVND in the germline V gene (reference sequence). CDR3 region: CASTSNSGNTIYF. The CDR3 DNA sequence: TGTGCCAGTACCTCGAATTCTGGAAACACCATATATTTT.

This clone was detected only once. The chain is built from TRBV28 and TRBJ2-1, with 9 bases identical to TRBD2. Germline CDR1 reads MDHEN; CDR2 reads SYDVKM. With V trimmed by 8 bases and J by 4 bases, 3 bases remained unmatched. The CDR3 runs to 13 residues. CDR3 sequence reads: CASVTSGYNEQFF. The CDR3 coding sequence is TGTGCCAGCGTGACTAGCGGATACAATGAGCAGTTCTTC.

V usage is TRBV4-3 and J usage is TRBJ2-1; no definite D call. V was trimmed by 0 bases and J by 6 bases, leaving 9 bases between them. Germline-derived CDR1 and CDR2 are LGHNA and YSLEER. The CDR3 has 14 amino acids. The DNA of the CDR3 is TGCGCCAGCAGCCAAGATATTTCCGGCAATGAGCAGTTCTTC. Its translation is CASSQDISGNEQFF.

The rearrangement joins TRBV4-3 to TRBJ2-1; D may be TRBD1 (5 bases). V gave up 3 bases and J gave up 3 bases, with 9 bases separating them. From germline, CDR1 is LGHNA and CDR2 YSLEER. This CDR3 contains 14 residues. CDR3 sequence (DNA): TGCGCCAGCAGCCAGGTAGGGGACTACAATGAGCAGTTCTTC. Translated: CASSQVGDYNEQFF.